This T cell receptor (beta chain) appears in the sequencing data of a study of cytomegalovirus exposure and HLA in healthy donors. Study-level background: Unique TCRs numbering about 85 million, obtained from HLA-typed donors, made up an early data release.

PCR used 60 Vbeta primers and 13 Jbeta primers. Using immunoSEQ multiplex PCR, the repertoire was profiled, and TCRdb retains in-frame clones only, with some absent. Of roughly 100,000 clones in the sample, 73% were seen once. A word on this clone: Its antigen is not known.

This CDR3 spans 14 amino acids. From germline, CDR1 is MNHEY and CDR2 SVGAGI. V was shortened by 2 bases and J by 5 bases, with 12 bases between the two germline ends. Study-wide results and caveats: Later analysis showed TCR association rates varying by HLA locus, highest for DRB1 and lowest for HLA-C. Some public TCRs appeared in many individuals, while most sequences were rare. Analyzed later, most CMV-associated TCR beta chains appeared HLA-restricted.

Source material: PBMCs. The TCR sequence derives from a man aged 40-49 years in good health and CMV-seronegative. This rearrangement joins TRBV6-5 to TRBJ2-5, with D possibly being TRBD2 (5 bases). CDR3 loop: CASSYPRGGETQYF. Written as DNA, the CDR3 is TGTGCCAGCAGTTACCCCAGAGGCGGGGAGACCCAGTACTTC.